The clone carrying this T cell receptor (beta chain) was detected a few times. The data are from a study of shared T cell receptors in the human thymus. Some clones are missing from TCRdb's copy, which holds only in-frame ones; the method was immunoSEQ multiplex PCR. The table shows some 720,000 clones, with around 87% occurring only once. This sample also appeared in a second study, on human thymus T cells. That source notes: Corrective heart surgery yielded the resections from which the thymus tissue came. The related literature has documented a marked overlap of thymic repertoires among unrelated individuals.

Sequencing was done on a sample of thymocytes. The receptor was derived from a boy younger than two with a congenital heart defect.

This chain's CDR3 is CASSTRSRDQGYEQYF. The CDR3 bases are TGTGCCAGCAGTACCCGATCGCGGGACCAAGGCTACGAGCAGTACTTC. The chain joins TRBV28 to TRBJ2-7, with D maybe TRBD2 (6 bases). Germline CDR1 MDHEN, CDR2 SYDVKM. V lost 5 bases and J 3 bases, leaving 20 bases between the germline ends. The CDR3 has 16 residues.